The 21 T cell receptor beta chains given below trace back to one sample, sequenced in a study of T cell repertoires in cytomegalovirus infection. TCRdb called the reads again in MiXCR, with one record for every CDR3 protein. The sample carries approximately 100,000 distinct CDR3 sequences, about 40% recorded once. No antigen is known for these receptors. Sample: CD8+ T cells from cultured PBMCs, taken from culture after CMV antigen stimulation. These receptors came from a human donor in good health (CMV status not recorded). Some clones in this sample may be carry-over from other donors' samples.

The chain carries TRBV7-2 and TRBJ2-5; unclear D gene. This CDR3 contains 13 residues. The ends were cut back, 2 bases at V and 1 base at J, with 5 bases in the middle. Germline CDR1 SGHTA, CDR2 FQGNSA. The CDR3 DNA sequence: TGTACCAGCAGCTTACAGGTCCAAGAGACCCAGTACTTC. This translates into CTSSLQVQETQYF.

The genes are TRBV2 and TRBJ1-6; D gene ambiguous. The CDR3 runs to 16 residues. The ends were cut back, 2 bases at V and 3 bases at J, with 11 bases in the middle. Germline values: CDR1 SNHLY, CDR2 FYNNEI. The CDR3 region is CASSETGQDYNSPLHF. CDR3 DNA: TGTGCCAGCAGTGAAACGGGCCAGGACTATAATTCACCCCTCCACTTT.

This chain uses TRBV28 with TRBJ1-1; 7 bases map to TRBD1. Germline trimming cut 5 bases from V and 0 bases from J; bases unmatched to any gene: 9. CDR1 MDHEN and CDR2 SYDVKM come from the germline V gene. This CDR3 spans 16 amino acids. CDR3 nucleotide sequence: TGTGCCAGCAGTCTGGGGACAGCGTACATGAACACTGAAGCTTTCTTT. Amino acid sequence: CASSLGTAYMNTEAFF.

The V gene is TRBV4-1, the J gene TRBJ1-1; D gene unclear. The CDR3 is 17 amino acids. V was shortened by 0 bases and J by 4 bases, with 18 bases between the two germline ends. The germline CDR1 and CDR2 sequences are MGHRA and YSYEKL. The CDR3 coding sequence is TGCGCCAGCAGCCAAGAACGAGGCCCACTCCTGGCCACTGAAGCTTTCTTT. It is translated as CASSQERGPLLATEAFF.

This chain connects TRBV6-5 to TRBJ2-7, with 10 nucleotides matching TRBD2. CDR3 length: 17 amino acids. From germline, CDR1 is MNHEY and CDR2 SVGAGI. V was clipped by 0 bases and J by 0 bases; unmatched bases: 5. The CDR3 region has the DNA TGTGCCAGCAGTTACTCGATAGGACTAGCGGCCTCCTACGAGCAGTACTTC. Its translation: CASSYSIGLAASYEQYF.

This clonotype has a handful of counts. The rearrangement joins TRBV19 to TRBJ1-1; D remains unclear. V was clipped by 2 bases and J by 4 bases, with 2 bases between them. CDR3 length equals 11 residues. Germline lookup yields CDR1 LNHDA and CDR2 SQIVND (reference sequence). CDR3 residues: CASSITTEAFF. The CDR3 bases are TGTGCCAGTAGTATAACCACTGAAGCTTTCTTT.

V usage is TRBV2 and J usage is TRBJ1-1; a weak D match, TRBD1 (5 bases). The CDR3 totals 10 residues. The germline V gene encodes CDR1 SNHLY and CDR2 FYNNEI. The DNA for the CDR3 is TGTGCTTCGGGGGGCACTGAAGCTTTCTTT. It yields the protein CASGGTEAFF.

This clonotype was picked up a small number of times. The chain recombines TRBV6-5 with TRBJ2-1; D may be TRBD1 or TRBD2 (6 bases each). The germline CDR1 and CDR2 sequences are MNHEY and SVGAGI. V was shortened by 7 bases and J by 7 bases, with 17 bases between the two germline ends. The CDR3 runs 14 residues. The DNA of the CDR3 is TGTGCCAGCACCTCCCGGGGGCCGTGGAATGAGCAGTTCTTC. Translation gives CASTSRGPWNEQFF.

This clonotype was found many times. The chain has TRBV28 and TRBJ1-1; D may be TRBD1 (6 bases). Trimming took 7 bases from V and 5 from J, leaving 14 bases between them. CDR3 size: 13 residues. Germline V gene data show CDR1 as MDHEN and CDR2 as SYDVKM. As DNA, the CDR3 is TGTGCCAGCACGCCCGGGGGCGGGACTGAAGCTTTCTTT. The encoded protein is CASTPGGGTEAFF.

CDR3 in amino acids: CASRHVDNEQFF. In DNA form, the CDR3 reads TGTGCCAGCCGCCACGTTGACAATGAGCAGTTCTTC. The chain recombines TRBV12-3 or TRBV12-4 with TRBJ2-1, with no clear D. V lost 8 bases and J 5 bases, leaving 10 bases between the germline ends. The CDR3 spans 12 residues.

The chain is built from TRBV7-2 and TRBJ2-7; 8 nucleotides agree with TRBD2. The CDR3 covers 15 residues. CDR1 and CDR2 (germline): SGHTA, FQGNSA. The V and J ends lost 2 bases and 2 bases, in that order; junction bases with no gene match: 5. The CDR3 DNA reads as TGTGCCAGCAGCTTATTGAGCGGGGGAACCTACGAGCAGTACTTC. As protein: CASSLLSGGTYEQYF.

This clonotype was found many times. V gene TRBV27 combines with J gene TRBJ2-1; D gene ambiguous. Germline CDR1 MNHEY, CDR2 SMNVEV (reference sequence). This CDR3 is 12 amino acids long. The V end lost 7 bases, the J end lost 2 bases, and 6 bases lay between the germline ends. The CDR3 here is CASTLTYNEQFF. The CDR3 nucleotides read TGTGCCAGCACCCTCACCTACAATGAGCAGTTCTTC.

This clonotype was counted between two and nine times. The chain carries TRBV7-9 and TRBJ1-3; 7 positions match TRBD1. The J segment lost 0 bases and the V segment lost 4 bases, leaving 6 bases of the junction unmatched. Germline V gene sequence: CDR1 SEHNR, CDR2 FQNEAQ (reference sequence). The CDR3 spans 16 residues. The CDR3 DNA reads TGTGCCAGCAGCTCAGGGACAGCAGACTCTGGAAACACCATATATTTT. Protein product: CASSSGTADSGNTIYF.

The V gene is TRBV4-1, the J gene TRBJ2-7; 9 nucleotides line up with TRBD1. V lost 1 base to trimming and J lost 7 bases; unmatched junction nucleotides: 8. Germline V CDR1 and CDR2: MGHRA, YSYEKL. This CDR3 is built from 15 residues. The CDR3 is CASSQAQGATTEQYF. In nucleotides, the CDR3 is TGCGCCAGCAGCCAAGCACAGGGGGCCACTACGGAGCAGTACTTC.

This clonotype was counted between two and nine times. The chain employs TRBV11-3 and TRBJ1-1; D may be TRBD1 (6 bases). The CDR3 sequence is 14 residues long. Germline CDR1 SGHNT, CDR2 YENEEA. V was trimmed by 5 bases and J by 5 bases, leaving 15 bases between them. The CDR3 DNA reads as TGTGCCAGCAGCGATCCGGGGGGCAAGACTGAAGCTTTCTTT. It yields the protein CASSDPGGKTEAFF.

The J gene is TRBJ2-7, the V gene TRBV28; D remains unclear. V lost 10 bases to trimming and J lost 2 bases, with 15 bases between them. The germline V gene has CDR1 MDHEN and CDR2 SYDVKM. The length of the CDR3 is 13 residues. The CDR3, as DNA: TGTGCCACCCAACTGGCAGGCACCTACGAGCAGTACTTC. The encoded protein is CATQLAGTYEQYF.

This chain uses TRBV9 with TRBJ2-2; D may be TRBD1 (5 bases). The ends were cut back, 4 bases at V and 3 bases at J, with 10 bases in the middle. Germline V gives CDR1 SGDLS, CDR2 YYNGEE. The CDR3 contains 14 residues. CDR3 in amino acids: CASSPPTDTGELFF. The CDR3 DNA is TGTGCCAGCAGCCCCCCGACAGACACCGGGGAGCTGTTTTTT.

The rearrangement joins TRBV28 to TRBJ1-1; no firm D call. Germline V gene sequence: CDR1 MDHEN, CDR2 SYDVKM. Trimming took off 2 bases at V and 5 bases at J, with 9 bases between the two ends. The CDR3 is made up of 13 amino acids. CDR3 residues: CASSLGVSTEAFF. CDR3 DNA: TGTGCCAGCAGTTTAGGCGTTAGTACTGAAGCTTTCTTT.

This clonotype showed up many times. The chain combines TRBV7-9 with TRBJ1-2; D not resolved. In germline, CDR1 is SEHNR, CDR2 FQNEAQ (reference sequence). The CDR3 has 14 residues. V was clipped by 7 bases and J by 5 bases, with 17 bases between them. CDR3 nucleotide sequence: TGTGCCAGCACCCTATCTTTAAGGCCATATGGCTACACCTTC. Translated: CASTLSLRPYGYTF.

V usage is TRBV5-1 and J usage is TRBJ2-3, with D unresolved. This CDR3 region has 15 residues. Germline lookup yields CDR1 SGHRS and CDR2 YFSETQ. Trimming stripped 3 bases from V and 2 bases from J, with 13 bases between. CDR3 sequence: CASSSLGWATDTQYF. The DNA for the CDR3 is TGCGCCAGCAGCTCTTTGGGCTGGGCCACAGATACGCAGTATTTT.

This clonotype was recorded once. The chain recombines TRBV7-9 with TRBJ2-2; D is possibly TRBD1 (6 bases). Germline CDR1 reads SEHNR; CDR2 reads FQNEAQ (reference sequence). Trimming removed 5 bases at V and 7 bases at J, with 14 bases between. The CDR3 has 14 amino acids. Here the CDR3 reads CASSHPGTYGELFF. CDR3 nucleotide sequence: TGTGCCAGCAGCCACCCCGGGACATACGGGGAGCTGTTTTTT.